One and the same sample provided the 17 T cell receptor beta chains below, sequenced in a study of OX40 agonist ivuxolimab in advanced cancers. Sequencing used immunoSEQ multiplex PCR; TCRdb keeps in-frame clones, though not all of them. Among some 80,000 clones, about nine tenths were seen once, and the ten largest hold less than 3%. The source material was CD4+ or CD8+ T cells sorted from blood, sampled in a trial of the OX40 agonist ivuxolimab. These receptors came from an adult with an advanced solid tumor such as melanoma, head and neck, liver or kidney cancer.

V and J are TRBV20-1 and TRBJ1-6; D gene uncertain. The CDR3 covers 11 residues. The germline CDR1 and CDR2 sequences are DFQATT and SNEGSKA (reference sequence). The V end lost 5 bases, the J end lost 11 bases, and 10 bases lay between the germline ends. The CDR3 loop reads CSASDGTPLHF. The DNA of the CDR3 is TGCAGTGCTTCCGACGGAACACCCCTCCACTTT.

The V call is TRBV15, the J call TRBJ1-5; perhaps TRBD1 as D (5 bases). Germline V CDR1 and CDR2: LNHNV, YYDKDF (reference sequence). CDR3 length equals 16 residues. Trimming shortened V by 5 bases and J by 3 bases, and 17 bases separated the two germline ends. This chain's CDR3 is CATSARGGTNNQPQHF. CDR3 in DNA: TGTGCCACCAGCGCCCGGGGAGGGACCAACAATCAGCCCCAGCATTTT.

The chain has TRBV6-1 and TRBJ2-7, with D tentatively TRBD1 (7 bases). V lost 8 bases and J lost 1, with 18 bases in between. The germline CDR1 and CDR2 sequences are MNHNS and SASEGT. The CDR3 is 15 residues long. The CDR3 DNA reads as TGTGCCAGCGGAGGGTGGGACAGCCGGTCCTACGAGCAGTACTTC. This sequence encodes CASGGWDSRSYEQYF.

V usage is TRBV30 and J usage is TRBJ2-5; perhaps D is TRBD1 or TRBD2 (5 bases each). V shed 4 bases and J shed 1 base, with 19 bases lying between them. The germline gives CDR1 GTSNPN, CDR2 SVGIG (reference sequence). This CDR3 comprises 16 residues. CDR3 sequence reads: CAWTPRGWGFQETQYF. CDR3 coding DNA: TGTGCCTGGACCCCCCGGGGCTGGGGCTTCCAAGAGACCCAGTACTTC.

The chain recombines TRBV5-4 with TRBJ1-2, with a possible D match to TRBD1 (5 bases). The germline V gene has CDR1 SGHNT and CDR2 YYREEE (reference sequence). CDR3 length: 15 residues. V gave up 6 bases and J gave up 2 bases, with 17 bases separating them. As DNA, the CDR3 is TGTGCCAGCACTACCACAGACAGCGGAAACTATGGCTACACCTTC. Its protein is CASTTTDSGNYGYTF.

The V call is TRBV5-1, the J call TRBJ2-1; D may be TRBD1 or TRBD2 (6 bases each). CDR1 and CDR2 from the germline V gene are SGHRS and YFSETQ. The CDR3 runs to 15 residues. V was shortened by 4 bases and J by 8 bases, with 19 bases between the two germline ends. The CDR3 coding sequence is TGCGCCAGCAGCAACGGGGGCTCGCTCTCCCATGAGCAGTTCTTC. This encodes CASSNGGSLSHEQFF.

The V call is TRBV2, the J call TRBJ1-6; 8 nucleotides line up with TRBD1. V was clipped by 7 bases and J by 13 bases; unmatched bases: 12. The CDR3 loop spans 14 amino acids. Germline V lookup: CDR1 SNHLY, CDR2 FYNNEI. In DNA form, the CDR3 reads TGTGCCAGCATCCCTAGGACAGGGAGGGGGCCCCTCCACTTT. This sequence encodes CASIPRTGRGPLHF. Filled out from reference TRBV2 and TRBJ1-6, the complete variable domain reads EPEVTQTPSHQVTQMGQEVILRCVPISNHLYFYWYRQILGQKVEFLVSFYNNEISEKSEIFDDQFSVERPDGSNFTLKIRSTKLEDSAMYFCASIPRTGRGPLHFGNGTRLTVT.

This clone was observed a handful of times. In nucleotides, the CDR3 is TGTGCCAGCAGTTTTGGATGGCAGGCCGACTACGAGCAGTACTTC. Its protein product is CASSFGWQADYEQYF. The rearrangement joins TRBV28 to TRBJ2-7; D unresolved. V was pared by 3 bases and J by 3 bases, with 15 bases between. Germline V lookup: CDR1 MDHEN, CDR2 SYDVKM. This CDR3 spans 15 amino acids.

The rearrangement links TRBV4-1 to TRBJ2-1, with TRBD2 matching over 10 bases. The ends lost 4 bases at V and 7 bases at J; junction bases unmatched: 16. This CDR3 is built from 18 residues. In germline, CDR1 is MGHRA, CDR2 YSYEKL. The CDR3 is CASSPIGLAGDFTNEQFF. The CDR3 DNA reads TGCGCCAGCAGCCCGATTGGGCTAGCGGGAGATTTTACTAATGAGCAGTTCTTC.

V gene TRBV6-5 combines with J gene TRBJ2-3, with D possibly matching TRBD1 (5 bases). From germline, CDR1 is MNHEY and CDR2 SVGAGI. V lost 2 bases, J lost 2 bases, and 8 bases lay in between. This CDR3 comprises 14 residues. CDR3 coding DNA: TGTGCCAGCAGTTACAGGGGCCCCACAGATACGCAGTATTTT. Translation gives CASSYRGPTDTQYF.

The chain carries TRBV21-1 and TRBJ2-3; the table calls TRBD1, which could not be checked here. TRBV21-1 is a pseudogene. This CDR3 contains 14 residues. CDR3 residues: CASSAGQDTDTQYF. CDR3 in DNA: TGTGCCAGCAGCGCGGGACAGGACACAGATACGCAGTATTTT.

The J gene is TRBJ2-5, the V gene TRBV7-2, with D perhaps matching TRBD2 (6 bases). The CDR3 spans 13 residues. V shed 5 bases and J shed 4 bases, with 11 bases lying between them. Germline V CDR1 and CDR2: SGHTA, FQGNSA. The CDR3 loop reads CASSPGTGETQYF. CDR3 coding DNA: TGTGCCAGCAGCCCCGGGACTGGAGAGACCCAGTACTTC.

The chain uses TRBV19 and TRBJ2-2; 9 nucleotides line up with TRBD1. The germline V gene encodes CDR1 LNHDA and CDR2 SQIVND (reference sequence). The CDR3 runs 16 residues. The V and J ends lost 4 bases and 6 bases, in that order; junction bases with no gene match: 9. The CDR3 loop reads CASSKEGTGSSGELFF. The CDR3 region has the DNA TGTGCCAGTAGTAAGGAGGGGACAGGGTCCTCCGGGGAGCTGTTTTTT.

This chain connects TRBV5-4 to TRBJ1-1; 9 bases are shared with TRBD1. CDR3 length: 15 residues. Looked up from germline, CDR1 is SGHNT and CDR2 is YYREEE (reference sequence). The ends lost 2 bases at V and 1 base at J; junction bases unmatched: 3. In nucleotides, the CDR3 is TGTGCCAGCAGCTTACCGGGACAGGGGAACACTGAAGCTTTCTTT. Amino acids: CASSLPGQGNTEAFF.

This clone was detected only once. The genes are TRBV4-1 and TRBJ1-1; D unresolved. The CDR3 totals 16 residues. Per germline, CDR1 MGHRA and CDR2 YSYEKL. V shed 0 bases and J shed 3 bases, with 14 bases lying between them. CDR3 protein: CASSQDRQPGDTEAFF. The CDR3 region has the DNA TGCGCCAGCAGCCAAGATAGGCAGCCGGGAGACACTGAAGCTTTCTTT.

The chain couples TRBV11-1 to TRBJ2-1, with D perhaps matching TRBD1 (5 bases). This CDR3 spans 14 amino acids. V lost 1 base to trimming and J lost 6 bases, with 10 bases between them. Germline CDR1 and CDR2: SGHAT and FQDESV (reference sequence). The CDR3, as DNA: TGTGCCAGCAGCTTAGGGGGCCCGACCAATGAGCAGTTCTTC. This encodes CASSLGGPTNEQFF.

The rearrangement joins TRBV15 to TRBJ2-7; TRBD2 aligns across 8 bases. The germline gives CDR1 LNHNV, CDR2 YYDKDF (reference sequence). The CDR3 is made up of 13 amino acids. Losses at the gene ends were 6 bases for V and 2 bases for J; bases not matched to a gene: 3. The DNA of the CDR3 is TGTGCCACCAGAGCGGGGGCCGCCTACGAGCAGTACTTC. Protein: CATRAGAAYEQYF.